A selection of T cell receptor beta chains follows, all from one sample in a study of CD8+ T cells in alopecia areata. Libraries were prepared by immunoSEQ multiplex PCR; TCRdb keeps only in-frame clonotypes and omits some of them. The data show around 50,000 clones, with 90% to 97% seen just once and roughly 24% held by the top ten. Sequenced material: CD8+ T cells sorted from blood, taken at week 0. The receptors originated from a human donor with alopecia areata. The CDR3 runs from the conserved cysteine through the conserved F or W. The D gene is left open where the match is weak. Clone sizes are given selectively: once, few, many, or a class where the clone is expanded.

D: NA
size: NA
V: TRBV5-4
J: TRBJ1-5
CDR3: CASSQGSNQPQHF
DNA: TGTGCCAGCAGTCAGGGAAGCAATCAGCCCCAGCATTTT

D: NA
size: NA
V: TRBV13
J: TRBJ1-6
CDR3: CASSPYQGFSYNSPLHF
DNA: TGTGCCAGCAGCCCCTACCAGGGATTCTCCTATAATTCACCCCTCCACTTT

D: TRBD2
size: once
V: TRBV5-4
J: TRBJ2-5
CDR3: CASSLVGSGGLQETQYF
DNA: TGTGCCAGCAGCTTGGTCGGTAGCGGGGGACTCCAAGAGACCCAGTACTTC

D: NA
size: NA
V: TRBV30
J: TRBJ2-3
CDR3: CAWSVQSGTDTQYF
DNA: TGTGCCTGGAGTGTACAGTCAGGCACAGATACGCAGTATTTT

D: NA
size: NA
V: TRBV7-6
J: TRBJ2-7
CDR3: CASSLEDTPYEQYF
DNA: TGTGCCAGCAGCTTGGAGGACACTCCCTACGAGCAGTACTTC

D: TRBD1
size: once
V: TRBV7-9
J: TRBJ1-2
CDR3: CASSLGGQTYGYTF
DNA: TGTGCCAGCAGCTTAGGGGGACAGACTTATGGCTACACCTTC

D: NA
size: NA
V: TRBV12-1
J: TRBJ2-5
CDR3: CASSSSKPGQFQETQYF
DNA: TGTGCCAGCAGCTCCTCTAAGCCGGGACAGTTCCAAGAGACCCAGTACTTC

D: TRBD2
size: NA
V: TRBV4-2
J: TRBJ2-1
CDR3: CASSQEGSGGAVNEQFF
DNA: TGTGCCAGCAGCCAAGAAGGTAGCGGGGGGGCGGTCAATGAGCAGTTCTTC

D: NA
size: NA
V: TRBV6-6
J: TRBJ2-3
CDR3: CASKLFTSSTDTQYF
DNA: TGTGCCAGCAAACTGTTTACGTCTAGCACAGATACGCAGTATTTT

D: NA
size: NA
V: TRBV30
J: TRBJ2-7
CDR3: CAWSGPWNEQYF
DNA: TGTGCCTGGAGTGGACCGTGGAACGAGCAGTACTTC

D: NA
size: NA
V: TRBV2
J: TRBJ2-1
CDR3: CASSDRRGSRDEQFF
DNA: TGTGCCAGCAGTGACCGCAGGGGCTCACGGGATGAGCAGTTCTTC

D: TRBD1
size: NA
V: TRBV18
J: TRBJ2-5
CDR3: CASSLRKDRAGETQYF
DNA: TGTGCCAGCTCACTTCGGAAAGACAGGGCGGGCGAGACCCAGTACTTC

D: TRBD2
size: NA
V: TRBV25-1
J: TRBJ2-7
CDR3: CASSHGGAYEQYF
DNA: TGTGCCAGCAGCCACGGGGGGGCCTACGAGCAGTACTTC

D: NA
size: NA
V: TRBV13
J: TRBJ2-5
CDR3: CASSHRGMGQETQYF
DNA: TGTGCCAGCAGCCACCGGGGGATGGGCCAAGAGACCCAGTACTTC

D: NA
size: NA
V: TRBV10-3
J: TRBJ2-7
CDR3: CAINIIGEQYF
DNA: TGTGCCATCAACATAATAGGGGAGCAGTACTTC

D: NA
size: NA
V: TRBV27
J: TRBJ1-2
CDR3: CASSLVGGRGYTF
DNA: TGTGCCAGCAGTCTGGTGGGGGGGCGAGGCTACACCTTC

D: TRBD1
size: NA
V: TRBV5-6
J: TRBJ1-1
CDR3: CASSPGQGLGSAEAFF
DNA: TGTGCCAGCAGCCCGGGACAGGGATTAGGGTCGGCTGAAGCTTTCTTT